This entry lists 9 T cell receptor beta chains sequenced from one sample in a study of tumor-infiltrating lymphocytes in oesophageal squamous cell carcinoma. A single record per CDR3 protein comes from TCRdb applying MiXCR to the PCR reads. The sample has under 20,000 distinct CDR3 sequences; around 38% are singletons. The specimen sequenced was blood. The receptors shown here come from a male donor with esophageal squamous cell carcinoma.

As to this clonotype: The junction shows a germline mismatch at one end, possibly a read error. The chain links TRBV7-3 to TRBJ2-5, with TRBD1 matching 9 bases. The J call is doubtful: the DNA matches TRBJ2-1 better. Germline V gene lookup returns CDR1 SGHTA and CDR2 FQGTGA. The CDR3 sequence is 15 residues long. The CDR3 coding sequence is TGTGCCAGCAGCTCAGGGACAGGGATTGAGAATGGGCAGTTCTTC. Translation: CASSSGTGIENGQFF.

The chain has TRBV14 and TRBJ1-6; D is undetermined. The CDR3 is 14 amino acids. Germline CDR1 and CDR2: SGHDN and FVKESK. V lost 5 bases and J lost 10, with 15 bases in between. CDR3 sequence (DNA): TGTGCCAGCAGCACCATCCGAGGAGGATCACCCCTCCACTTT. This translates into CASSTIRGGSPLHF.

The sample holds a few counts of this clonotype. This may arise from a read error, as a much more abundant clone is one base away. The chain is built from TRBV27 and TRBJ2-1, with a weak D call TRBD1 (6 bases). CDR3 length equals 14 residues. V shed 5 bases and J shed 10 bases, with 18 bases lying between them. Germline CDR1 MNHEY, CDR2 SMNVEV (reference sequence). The CDR3 protein is CASSLDRFPLEQFF. The CDR3 DNA reads TGTGCCAGCAGTCTCGACAGGTTCCCTCTCGAGCAGTTCTTC.

The chain employs TRBV7-9 and TRBJ2-7, with D unclear. The better agreement between TRBJ2-5 and the DNA end casts doubt on the J call. Germline CDR1 reads SEHNR; CDR2 reads FQNEAQ (reference sequence). The CDR3 runs to 14 residues. The CDR3 region is CASSLGVNEETQYF. The CDR3 region has the DNA TGTGCCAGCAGCTTAGGCGTCAACGAAGAGACCCAGTACTTC.

Regarding this clonotype: A much larger clone differs from this one at a single base, so this may be a read error. The V and J genes are TRBV5-1 and TRBJ1-6; TRBD1 matches 7 bases. Germline lookup yields CDR1 SGHRS and CDR2 YFSETQ. This CDR3 has 16 amino acids. As DNA, the CDR3 is TGCGCCAGCAGCTTGCCGGACAGGAAAATTAATTCACCCCTCCAATTT. As protein: CASSLPDRKINSPLQF.

The chain recombines TRBV11-1 with TRBJ2-3, with TRBD2 as a possible D gene (5 bases). Germline V gene sequence: CDR1 SGHAT, CDR2 FQDESV (reference sequence). The CDR3 loop spans 14 amino acids. Trimming pared 2 bases from V and 4 bases from J, leaving 10 bases between. The CDR3 DNA reads TGTGCCAGCAGCTTACCAGCGGAAGCAGATACGCAGTATTTT. Residues: CASSLPAEADTQYF.

This clonotype was detected only a few times. V gene TRBV4-2 combines with J gene TRBJ1-5; D remains unclear. V was pared by 6 bases and J by 4 bases, with 10 bases between. The CDR3 spans 13 residues. CDR1 is LGHNA and CDR2 is YNFKEQ in the germline V gene. CDR3 protein: CASRQDPNQPQHF. The CDR3 region has the DNA TGTGCCAGCAGGCAGGACCCGAATCAGCCCCAGCATTTT.

This clonotype was recorded many times. This may arise from a read error, as a much more abundant clone is one base away. The J gene is TRBJ2-5, the V gene TRBV7-3, with 8 bases lining up with TRBD2. CDR3 length: 15 amino acids. The germline CDR1 and CDR2 sequences are SGHTA and FQGTGA. The V and J ends lost 5 bases and 11 bases, in that order; junction bases with no gene match: 16. For the CDR3, the DNA is TGTGCCAGCAGCCCTACTAGCGGAGGCTACAATGAGCAGTACTTC. Protein product: CASSPTSGGYNEQYF.

V gene TRBV7-2 combines with J gene TRBJ2-5; unclear D gene. The tail of the sequence fits TRBJ2-7 better, so the J call may be wrong. This CDR3 has 15 residues. CDR1 and CDR2 (germline): SGHTA, FQGNSA. CDR3 amino acids: CASSLLYVAAYEQYF. DNA for the CDR3: TGTGCCAGCAGCTTGTTATATGTGGCGGCATACGAGCAGTACTTC.